The clone carrying this T cell receptor (beta chain) appeared once. Its antigen is not identified. This sample is drawn from a study of OX40 agonist ivuxolimab in advanced cancers. Study results and caveats: Both blood CD4+ and CD8+ T cells showed clonal growth by week 6 at 0.1 to 3.0 mg/kg.

The germline V gene has CDR1 MNHNY and CDR2 SVGAGI (reference sequence). Trimming shortened V by 5 bases and J by 2 bases, and 9 bases separated the two germline ends. The CDR3 has 13 residues. Researchers took blood at baseline, on cycle 4 day 1, and on cycle 7 day 1. Clones were sequenced by immunoSEQ multiplex PCR, and TCRdb holds only the in-frame ones, with some missing. The sample records more than 65,000 clones, roughly 84% being singletons. The J gene is TRBJ1-2, the V gene TRBV6-6; D remains unclear. This specimen was CD4+ or CD8+ T cells sorted from blood, taken in a trial of the OX40 agonist ivuxolimab. This receptor was taken from an adult with an advanced solid tumor such as melanoma, head and neck, liver or kidney cancer. CDR3: CASSLDENYGYTF. Written as DNA, the CDR3 is TGTGCCAGCAGTCTGGACGAAAACTATGGCTACACCTTC.